These 11 T cell receptor beta chains were all obtained from the same sample, sequenced in a study of a mutant IDH1 vaccine in newly diagnosed glioma. Data came from immunoSEQ multiplex PCR; TCRdb stores just in-frame clones and leaves some out. The sample lists 50,000 to 65,000 clones; about 89% were seen once. Sample time point: week 23, last vaccination. Every single dose of the vaccine, 300 ug of mutant IDH1 20-mer peptide, came with topical imiquimod. Their antigens remain unidentified. The sequencing used PBMCs, collected from a glioma patient whose treatment included an IDH1 peptide vaccine. These receptors came from a man between 35 and 55 years old with glioma.

The chain couples TRBV9 to TRBJ1-3, with 7 nucleotides matching TRBD1. This CDR3 has 16 residues. The ends lost 3 bases at V and 0 bases at J; junction bases unmatched: 6. Germline V gene data show CDR1 as SGDLS and CDR2 as YYNGEE. CDR3 amino acids: CASSARQGPSGNTIYF. The DNA of the CDR3 is TGTGCCAGCAGCGCCAGACAGGGCCCCTCTGGAAACACCATATATTTT.

The chain is built from TRBV5-4 and TRBJ2-3, with 8 bases aligning to TRBD2. The J segment lost 4 bases and the V segment lost 1 base, leaving 5 bases of the junction unmatched. The CDR3 is 15 residues long. The V gene's germline CDR1 is SGHNT and CDR2 YYREEE (reference sequence). The CDR3 loop is CASSLRLAHADTQYF. CDR3 nucleotide sequence: TGTGCCAGCAGCTTGAGACTAGCGCATGCAGATACGCAGTATTTT.

This sequence joins TRBV7-2 and TRBJ2-7; D is perhaps TRBD2 (5 bases). This CDR3 is 14 amino acids long. Trimming cost V 5 bases and J 2 bases, with 13 bases left between them. Germline-derived CDR1 and CDR2 are SGHTA and FQGNSA. Here the CDR3 DNA reads TGTGCCAGCAGCCCGGACTGGCCCCCCTACGAGCAGTACTTC. Protein product: CASSPDWPPYEQYF.

The chain's CDR3 is CASSSGGSYEQYF. CDR3 nucleotide sequence: TGTGCCAGCAGCTCCGGTGGCAGCTACGAGCAGTACTTC. The chain combines TRBV5-4 with TRBJ2-7; D is unresolved. Trimming took 3 bases from V and 3 from J, leaving 10 bases between them. CDR1 is SGHNT, CDR2 YYREEE, per germline (reference sequence). This CDR3 is built from 13 residues.

The J gene is TRBJ1-5, the V gene TRBV25-1; a possible D gene is TRBD1 (6 bases). Germline V gene sequence: CDR1 MGHDK, CDR2 SYGVNS. The CDR3 spans 16 residues. The ends were cut back, 6 bases at V and 0 bases at J, with 15 bases in the middle. The CDR3 coding sequence is TGTGCCAGCAGCCCTTGGACAGACCATAGCAATCAGCCCCAGCATTTT. It codes for CASSPWTDHSNQPQHF.

The chain uses TRBV9 and TRBJ1-1, with D tentatively TRBD1 (6 bases). Germline V CDR1 and CDR2: SGDLS, YYNGEE. V was pared by 0 bases and J by 4 bases, with 13 bases between. This CDR3 contains 15 residues. The CDR3 sequence is CASSVAVGGRTEAFF. The CDR3 coding sequence is TGTGCCAGCAGCGTAGCGGTCGGGGGCCGCACTGAAGCTTTCTTT.

The chain combines TRBV6-5 with TRBJ2-5; D not certain. V was trimmed by 0 bases and J by 3 bases, leaving 8 bases between them. CDR3 length: 14 amino acids. Germline CDR1 MNHEY, CDR2 SVGAGI. CDR3 protein: CASSYSRVEETQYF. The CDR3 DNA reads as TGTGCCAGCAGTTACTCTAGGGTGGAAGAGACCCAGTACTTC.

This clone was seen a single time. This chain joins TRBV27 and TRBJ2-3, with D maybe TRBD1 (5 bases). Germline assignment: CDR1 MNHEY and CDR2 SMNVEV (reference sequence). The CDR3 covers 14 residues. V lost 5 bases and J 0 bases, leaving 9 bases between the germline ends. The CDR3 bases are TGTGCCAGCAGTCCCTGGGGCAGCACAGATACGCAGTATTTT. Protein product: CASSPWGSTDTQYF.

This clone was counted between two and nine times. Other DNA sequences of this sample code for an identical CDR3. The genes are TRBV6-5 and TRBJ2-7; D is undetermined. Germline assignment: CDR1 MNHEY and CDR2 SVGAGI. Trimming pared 6 bases from V and 0 bases from J, leaving 15 bases between. This CDR3 contains 15 residues. This CDR3 is CASRLGRSSSYEQYF. In DNA form, the CDR3 reads TGTGCCAGCAGACTCGGTAGGTCGAGCTCCTACGAGCAGTACTTC.

V is TRBV9 and J is TRBJ2-7; D is perhaps TRBD2 (7 bases). The CDR3 contains 14 residues. V lost 2 bases, J lost 6 bases, and 15 bases lay in between. Germline assignment: CDR1 SGDLS and CDR2 YYNGEE. In DNA, the CDR3 is TGTGCCAGCAGCGTCCTTGATGGGGGGGCCGAGCAGTACTTC. This encodes CASSVLDGGAEQYF.

V and J are TRBV7-2 and TRBJ2-1, with 10 bases fitting TRBD2. Germline loops: CDR1 SGHTA, CDR2 FQGNSA. After removal of 5 bases from V and 2 bases from J, the junction contained 3 bases not matched to a gene. The CDR3 covers 15 residues. CDR3 amino acids: CASSLSGGAYNEQFF. The DNA of the CDR3 is TGTGCCAGCAGCCTGAGCGGGGGGGCCTACAATGAGCAGTTCTTC.